This TCR beta chain was documented in a study of cytomegalovirus exposure and HLA in healthy donors. Points from the study as a whole: A classifier reportedly called cytomegalovirus status with high sensitivity and specificity.

Comments on this clone: Its antigen is unidentified.

Sequenced by immunoSEQ multiplex PCR; TCRdb stores in-frame clones only, minus some. The sample includes 200,000 or so clones, 70% to 85% of them seen just once. The V gene end was trimmed by 8 bases and the J gene end by 9 bases; junction bases not matched to a gene: 9. The length of the CDR3 is 14 residues. Per the germline V gene, CDR1 is GTSNPN and CDR2 is SVGIG (reference sequence). Source material: PBMCs. The TCR comes from a woman aged 25 to 39 in good health and CMV-seropositive. The genes are TRBV30 and TRBJ2-1; 14 bases line up with TRBD2. The CDR3 protein is CAGTGTSGRSEQFF. CDR3 coding DNA: TGTGCCGGGACCGGGACTAGCGGGAGAAGTGAGCAGTTCTTC.